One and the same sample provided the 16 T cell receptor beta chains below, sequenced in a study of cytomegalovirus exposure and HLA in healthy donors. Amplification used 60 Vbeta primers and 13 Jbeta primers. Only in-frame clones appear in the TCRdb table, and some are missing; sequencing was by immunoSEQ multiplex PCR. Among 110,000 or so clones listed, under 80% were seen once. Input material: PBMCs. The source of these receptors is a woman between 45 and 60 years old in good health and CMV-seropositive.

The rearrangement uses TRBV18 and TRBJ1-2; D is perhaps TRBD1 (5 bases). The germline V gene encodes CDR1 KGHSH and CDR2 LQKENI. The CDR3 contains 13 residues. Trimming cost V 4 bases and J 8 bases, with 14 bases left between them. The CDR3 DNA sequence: TGTGCCAGCTCACAACAGCAGGGTGAAGGCTACACCTTC. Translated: CASSQQQGEGYTF.

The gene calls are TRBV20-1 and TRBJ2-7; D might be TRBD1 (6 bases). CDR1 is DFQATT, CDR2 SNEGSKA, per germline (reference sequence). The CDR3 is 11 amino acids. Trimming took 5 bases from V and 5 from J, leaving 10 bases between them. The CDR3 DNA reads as TGCAGTGCTGAGGACAGCCACGAGCAGTACTTC. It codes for CSAEDSHEQYF.

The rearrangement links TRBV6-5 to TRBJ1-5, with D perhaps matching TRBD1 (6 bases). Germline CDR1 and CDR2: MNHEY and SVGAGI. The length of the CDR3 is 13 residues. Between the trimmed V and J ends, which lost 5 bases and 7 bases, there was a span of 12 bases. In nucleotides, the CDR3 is TGTGCCAGCAGTCGGGACACTACGCAGCCCCAGCATTTT. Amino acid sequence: CASSRDTTQPQHF.

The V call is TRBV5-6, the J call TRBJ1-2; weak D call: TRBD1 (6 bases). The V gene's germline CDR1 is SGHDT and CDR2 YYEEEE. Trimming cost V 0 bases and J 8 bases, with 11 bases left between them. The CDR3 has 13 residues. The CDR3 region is CASSLEDSRGYTF. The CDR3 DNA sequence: TGTGCCAGCAGCTTGGAGGACAGTCGAGGCTACACCTTC.

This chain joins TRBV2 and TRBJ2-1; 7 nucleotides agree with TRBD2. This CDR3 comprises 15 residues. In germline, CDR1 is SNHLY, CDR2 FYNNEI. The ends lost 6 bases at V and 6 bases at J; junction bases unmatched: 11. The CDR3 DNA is TGTGCCAGCAGCTCTCTGACGGGAGGTCGCAATGAGCAGTTCTTC. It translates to CASSSLTGGRNEQFF.

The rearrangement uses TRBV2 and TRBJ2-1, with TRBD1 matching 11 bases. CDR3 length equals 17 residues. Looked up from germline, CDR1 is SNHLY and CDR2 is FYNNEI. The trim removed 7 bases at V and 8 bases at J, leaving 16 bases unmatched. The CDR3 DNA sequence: TGTGCCAGCAAAAAACGGACAGGGGGCGCAGGTGCGGATGAGCAGTTCTTC. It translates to CASKKRTGGAGADEQFF.

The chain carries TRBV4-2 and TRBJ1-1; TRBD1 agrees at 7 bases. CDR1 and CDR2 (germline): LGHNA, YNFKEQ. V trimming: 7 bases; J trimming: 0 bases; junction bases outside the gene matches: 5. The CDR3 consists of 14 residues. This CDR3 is CASTPGQMNTEAFF. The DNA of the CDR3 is TGTGCCAGCACCCCGGGACAGATGAACACTGAAGCTTTCTTT.

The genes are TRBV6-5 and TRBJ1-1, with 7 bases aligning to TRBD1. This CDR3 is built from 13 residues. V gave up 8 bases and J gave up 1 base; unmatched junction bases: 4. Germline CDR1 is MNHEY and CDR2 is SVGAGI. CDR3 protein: CASGGQPNTEAFF. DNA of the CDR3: TGTGCCAGCGGGGGACAGCCGAACACTGAAGCTTTCTTT.

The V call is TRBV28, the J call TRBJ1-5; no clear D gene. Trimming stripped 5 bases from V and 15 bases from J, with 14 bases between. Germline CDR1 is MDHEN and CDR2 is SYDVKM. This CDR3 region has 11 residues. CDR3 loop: CASSIGSGWHF. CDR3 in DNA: TGTGCCAGCAGTATAGGATCGGGTTGGCATTTT.

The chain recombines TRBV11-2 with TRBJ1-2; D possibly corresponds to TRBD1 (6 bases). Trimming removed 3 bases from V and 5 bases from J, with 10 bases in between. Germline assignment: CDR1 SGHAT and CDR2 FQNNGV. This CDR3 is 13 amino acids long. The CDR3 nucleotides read TGTGCCAGCAGCTTGGGGGCCAGGTATGGCTACACCTTC. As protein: CASSLGARYGYTF.

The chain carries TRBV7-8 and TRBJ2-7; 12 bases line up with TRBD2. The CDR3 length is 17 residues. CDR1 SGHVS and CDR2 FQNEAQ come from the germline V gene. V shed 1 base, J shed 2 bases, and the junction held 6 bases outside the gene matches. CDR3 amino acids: CASSLVAGLAGPYEQYF. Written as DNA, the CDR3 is TGTGCCAGCAGCTTAGTGGCCGGACTAGCGGGACCCTACGAGCAGTACTTC.

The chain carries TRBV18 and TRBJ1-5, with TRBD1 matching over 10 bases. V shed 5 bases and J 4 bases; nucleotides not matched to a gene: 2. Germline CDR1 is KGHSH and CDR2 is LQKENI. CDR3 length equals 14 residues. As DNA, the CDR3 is TGTGCCAGCTCAGGGACAGGGGCAAATCAGCCCCAGCATTTT. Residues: CASSGTGANQPQHF.

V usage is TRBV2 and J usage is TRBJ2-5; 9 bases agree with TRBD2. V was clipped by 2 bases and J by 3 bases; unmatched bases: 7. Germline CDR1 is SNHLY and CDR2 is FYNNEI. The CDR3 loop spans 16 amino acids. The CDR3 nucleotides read TGTGCCAGCAGTGAAATCCTAGCGGGATCCAAAGAGACCCAGTACTTC. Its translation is CASSEILAGSKETQYF.

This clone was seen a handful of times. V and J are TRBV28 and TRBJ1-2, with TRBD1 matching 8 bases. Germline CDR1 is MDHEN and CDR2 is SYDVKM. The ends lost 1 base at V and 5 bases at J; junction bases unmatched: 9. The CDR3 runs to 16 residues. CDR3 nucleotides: TGTGCCAGCAGTTTATTCGGCAGGGGGCAATTGTATGGCTACACCTTC. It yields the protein CASSLFGRGQLYGYTF.

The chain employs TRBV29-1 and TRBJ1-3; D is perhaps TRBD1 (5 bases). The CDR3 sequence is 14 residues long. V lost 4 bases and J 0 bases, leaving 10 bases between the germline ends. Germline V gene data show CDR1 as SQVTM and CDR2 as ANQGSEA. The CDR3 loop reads CSVGQKDSGNTIYF. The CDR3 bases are TGCAGCGTTGGACAGAAAGACTCTGGAAACACCATATATTTT.

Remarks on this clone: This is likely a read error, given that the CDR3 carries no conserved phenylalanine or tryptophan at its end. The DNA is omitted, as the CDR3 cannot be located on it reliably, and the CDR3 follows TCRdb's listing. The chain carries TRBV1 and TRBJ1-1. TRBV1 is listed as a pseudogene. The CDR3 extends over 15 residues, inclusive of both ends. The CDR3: CTSSWGRQTRYEAFV.